This is a list of T cell receptor beta chains from one sample in a study of shared clonotypes between healthy human individuals. Libraries were prepared by immunoSEQ multiplex PCR; TCRdb keeps only in-frame clonotypes and omits some of them. The sample shows 750,000 to 1,000,000 clones, 90% to 95% of them seen only once. Source material: naive CD8+ T cells sorted from blood. These receptors were taken from a young man in good health. Each CDR3 is given with its conserved first and last residue. Each record gives: J gene, V gene, D gene, CDR3 protein. A D gene is named only where the DNA matches it firmly.

TRBJ1-3 TRBV14 NA CASSQDLGVGNTIYF
TRBJ2-3 TRBV7-9 NA CASSLVVGITDTQYF
TRBJ1-3 TRBV27 NA CASSLGISGNTIYF
TRBJ2-5 TRBV6-1 NA CASRSGGILQETQYF
TRBJ2-5 TRBV28 NA CASSSPRLVIRETQYF
TRBJ2-7 TRBV7-7 TRBD1 CASSPGTGFHEQYF
TRBJ2-7 TRBV5-4 TRBD1 CASSLGGQGADEQYF
TRBJ2-1 TRBV6-5 TRBD2 CASSFTSGGANEQFF
TRBJ2-3 TRBV9 NA CASSGSSGLQTDTQYF
TRBJ2-2 TRBV7-9 NA CASSLPPPGELFF
TRBJ1-5 TRBV27 TRBD1 CASSTHRGPQPQHF
TRBJ2-1 TRBV19 TRBD2 CASSMKGTSGDEQFF
TRBJ2-3 TRBV19 NA CASSNRPRADTQYF
TRBJ2-2 TRBV5-1 NA CASSLRTGATGELFF
TRBJ1-1 TRBV4-1 NA CASSQATGFPEAFF
TRBJ1-1 TRBV5-5 TRBD1 CASSLDRGPADTEAFF
TRBJ2-1 TRBV19 NA CASSSVSGNEQFF
TRBJ2-1 TRBV27 TRBD1 CASSTGQGYNEQFF
TRBJ2-1 TRBV7-8 NA CASSLFFGEAYNEQFF
TRBJ2-7 TRBV11-2 NA CASSLAGVGFNYEQYF
TRBJ2-1 TRBV11-2 TRBD2 CASSPSGEQFF
TRBJ2-7 TRBV27 TRBD1 CASSSPGTGSYEQYF
TRBJ2-7 TRBV6-1 TRBD2 CAGGPGTTYEQYF
TRBJ2-1 TRBV7-6 TRBD2 CASSSGTSGINEQFF
TRBJ2-3 TRBV5-8 TRBD1 CASQGPPGQVLDTDTQYF
TRBJ2-7 TRBV15 TRBD1 CATSRPSGTATYEQYF
TRBJ2-7 TRBV10-3 TRBD1 CAISEGQGGYEQYF
TRBJ1-5 TRBV27 NA CASVPPSNQPQHF
TRBJ2-5 TRBV21-1 NA CAPSVVTRQETQYF
TRBJ1-5 TRBV15 NA CATSRGGEILSQPQHF